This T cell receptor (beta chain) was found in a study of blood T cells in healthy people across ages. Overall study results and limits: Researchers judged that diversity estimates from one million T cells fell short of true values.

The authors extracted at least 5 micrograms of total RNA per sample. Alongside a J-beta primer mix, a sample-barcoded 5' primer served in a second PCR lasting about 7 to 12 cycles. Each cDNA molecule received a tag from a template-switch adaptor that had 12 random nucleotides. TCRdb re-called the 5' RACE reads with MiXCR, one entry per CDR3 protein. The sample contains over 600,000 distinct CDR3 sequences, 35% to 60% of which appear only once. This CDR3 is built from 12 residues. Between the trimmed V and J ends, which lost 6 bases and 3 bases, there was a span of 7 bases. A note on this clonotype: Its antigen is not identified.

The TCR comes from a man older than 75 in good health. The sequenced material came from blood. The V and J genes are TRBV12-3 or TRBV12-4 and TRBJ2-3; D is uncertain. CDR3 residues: CASRAKTDTQYF. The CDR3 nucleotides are TGTGCCAGCAGAGCTAAAACAGATACGCAGTATTTT.